This T cell receptor beta chain was sequenced during a study of blood T cell repertoires in COVID-19. Study-wide background: From T cells, B-cell-depleted T cells, or PBMCs came the material, which was cDNA or gDNA.

The assay was immunoSEQ multiplex PCR, and TCRdb's table has in-frame clones only and misses some. The repertoire consists of fewer than 300,000 clones, with more than 80% occurring once and the leading ten covering 0.95% to 1.3%. The CDR3 sequence is 13 residues long. J lost 7 bases, V lost 0 bases, and 3 bases had no gene match. Per germline, CDR1 LNHNV and CDR2 YYDKDF (reference sequence). The chain couples TRBV15 to TRBJ2-7; 7 bases agree with TRBD2. This receptor was taken from a woman younger than 45 who had recovered from COVID-19. Sequenced sample: PBMCs or T cells enriched from blood (not recorded which). The CDR3 nucleotides are TGTGCCACCAGCAGAGACCCAGCGGGGGAGCAGTACTTC. This sequence encodes CATSRDPAGEQYF.